This section outlines one T cell receptor beta chain sequence together with its context. Its antigen is undetermined. Compared with germline, one end of the junction differs, possibly owing to a read error. With a J-beta primer mix and a sample-barcoded 5' primer, a second PCR ran roughly 6 to 12 cycles. Each cDNA molecule carried a tag from a template-switch adaptor that contained 12 random nucleotides. TCRdb processed the 5' RACE reads anew with MiXCR; each CDR3 protein has one entry. Seen here are 550,000 to 750,000 distinct CDR3 sequences, around 20% observed once, and the top ten hold under 4%. Germline CDR1 reads SGHRS; CDR2 reads YFSETQ. The CDR3 consists of 14 residues. The data belong to a study of blood T cells in healthy people across ages. General observations from the study: Comparison with aged donors showed that long-lived donors had more naive CD4+ cells and higher diversity.

The sequence was collected from a man between 65 and 85 years old in good health. The chain carries TRBV5-1 and TRBJ2-5; 12 bases map to TRBD2. Sequencing was carried out using blood. The CDR3 region has the DNA TGCGCCAGCAGCGTGACTAGCGGGGGAGAGCCCCAGTACTTC. Amino acid sequence: CASSVTSGGEPQYF.